This entry lists 15 T cell receptor beta chains sequenced from one sample in a study of T cell clonotyping in hematopoietic cell transplantation. The repertoire was sequenced with immunoSEQ multiplex PCR; TCRdb's copy has only in-frame clones and lacks some. The sample gives 55,000 to 70,000 clones, around 94% of which show up once; 1.6% is in the top ten. The sequenced sample was peripheral blood mononuclear cells. These TCRs come from a man aged 50-60 years in good health. Some clones in this sample may be carry-over from other donors' samples.

The chain carries TRBV7-8 and TRBJ1-6; 8 nucleotides align to TRBD1. The germline gives CDR1 SGHVS, CDR2 FQNEAQ. Trimming at V came to 5 bases and at J to 15 bases, leaving 12 bases not matched to a gene. The CDR3 is 14 residues long. Here the CDR3 DNA reads TGTGCCAGCAGCCCAAGCGACAGGGGTTATCACCTCCACTTT. Encoded protein: CASSPSDRGYHLHF.

CDR3 DNA sequence: TGTGCCAGCAGCACTGAGGGGCTCTCCTACGAGCAGTACTTC. Protein sequence: CASSTEGLSYEQYF. J is TRBJ2-7 and V is TRBV7-9; tentatively, D is TRBD1 or TRBD2 (5 bases each). The V gene lost 5 bases and the J gene lost 0 bases, with 11 bases spanning the gap. CDR1 is SEHNR, CDR2 FQNEAQ, per germline (reference sequence). The CDR3 has 14 amino acids.

This clone showed up just once. The chain is built from TRBV19 and TRBJ1-1; unclear D gene. Germline V gives CDR1 LNHDA, CDR2 SQIVND (reference sequence). Trimming took off 5 bases at V and 3 bases at J, with 16 bases between the two ends. This CDR3 has 15 amino acids. The CDR3, as DNA: TGTGCCAGTAGTGTCCAACTCCTAAGGGACACTGAAGCTTTCTTT. It translates to CASSVQLLRDTEAFF. Complete variable domain (other parts from reference TRBV19 and TRBJ1-1): DGGITQSPKYLFRKEGQNVTLSCEQNLNHDAMYWYRQDPGQGLRLIYYSQIVNDFQKGDIAEGYSVSREKKESFPLTVTSAQKNPTAFYLCASSVQLLRDTEAFFGQGTRLTVV.

V usage is TRBV1 and J usage is TRBJ2-5; the D call TRBD2 from the table was never checked on the DNA. TRBV1 is listed as a pseudogene. The CDR3 extends over 18 amino acids. This CDR3 reads CTFGLILRPEDRKETQYF. The DNA of the CDR3 is TGCACCTTCGGACTAATATTGAGACCCGAAGATCGTAAGGAGACCCAGTACTTC.

This rearrangement joins TRBV7-2 to TRBJ2-3, with TRBD1 matching over 7 bases. Losses at the gene ends were 5 bases for V and 2 bases for J; bases not matched to a gene: 4. The CDR3 consists of 14 residues. Per the germline V gene, CDR1 is SGHTA and CDR2 is FQGNSA. CDR3 sequence reads: CASSPGTATDTQYF. DNA of the CDR3: TGTGCCAGCAGCCCCGGGACAGCCACAGATACGCAGTATTTT.

The rearrangement uses TRBV6-4 and TRBJ2-1; D remains ambiguous. The CDR3 has 16 amino acids. V was shortened by 3 bases and J by 2 bases, with 14 bases between the two germline ends. Germline loops: CDR1 MRHNA, CDR2 SNTAGT. The CDR3 sequence: CASSETTYYPYNEQFF. In nucleotides, the CDR3 is TGTGCCAGCAGTGAAACGACATACTACCCCTACAATGAGCAGTTCTTC.

The chain is built from TRBV9 and TRBJ2-1; 7 bases line up with TRBD2. V dropped 0 bases and J dropped 1; count of bases not matched to a gene: 4. Germline CDR1 and CDR2: SGDLS and YYNGEE. This CDR3 spans 16 amino acids. CDR3 in DNA: TGTGCCAGCAGCGTAGATGGCGGGAGTTCCTACAATGAGCAGTTCTTC. The encoded protein is CASSVDGGSSYNEQFF.

The V gene is TRBV9, the J gene TRBJ2-7, with a tentative D call TRBD1 (6 bases). The ends were cut back, 0 bases at V and 6 bases at J, with 16 bases in the middle. Germline CDR1 reads SGDLS; CDR2 reads YYNGEE. The CDR3 spans 15 residues. DNA for the CDR3: TGTGCCAGCAGCGTAGGATGGACCAGGGGAAGCGAGCAGTACTTC. Translated: CASSVGWTRGSEQYF. The full variable domain, its missing parts supplied by reference TRBV9 and TRBJ2-7, is DSGVTQTPKHLITATGQRVTLRCSPRSGDLSVYWYQQSLDQGLQFLIQYYNGEERAKGNILERFSAQQFPDLHSELNLSSLELGDSALYFCASSVGWTRGSEQYFGPGTRLTVT.

This chain uses TRBV25-1 with TRBJ2-3; D is uncertain. The germline V gene encodes CDR1 MGHDK and CDR2 SYGVNS. The CDR3 length is 13 residues. V dropped 6 bases and J dropped 2 bases, with 9 bases sitting between them. The CDR3 is CASRGSFTDTQYF. In nucleotides, the CDR3 is TGTGCCAGCAGGGGATCTTTCACAGATACGCAGTATTTT.

The chain employs TRBV4-2 and TRBJ2-1; 10 bases match TRBD2. With 3 bases clipped from V and 5 bases from J, the junction kept 10 bases outside the gene matches. The CDR3 runs 17 residues. The germline V gene has CDR1 LGHNA and CDR2 YNFKEQ. The CDR3 region has the DNA TGTGCCAGCAGCCAGCACTTAGCGGGAGGTCGGGACAATGAGCAGTTCTTC. Protein sequence: CASSQHLAGGRDNEQFF.

The chain joins TRBV28 to TRBJ2-7, with 7 bases that match TRBD2. The V and J ends lost 4 bases and 1 base, in that order; junction bases with no gene match: 13. The CDR3 loop spans 17 amino acids. Germline CDR1 reads MDHEN; CDR2 reads SYDVKM. The CDR3 protein is CASSWILGRGGSYEQYF. DNA for the CDR3: TGTGCCAGCAGTTGGATCCTTGGGAGGGGAGGATCCTACGAGCAGTACTTC.

The chain recombines TRBV7-9 with TRBJ2-4, with D unresolved. The CDR3 runs 13 residues. Germline CDR1 is SEHNR and CDR2 is FQNEAQ (reference sequence). The V end lost 1 base, the J end lost 8 bases, and 9 bases lay between the germline ends. The CDR3 nucleotides are TGTGCCAGCAGCTTAGGGCAGTACGACATTCAGTACTTC. Protein: CASSLGQYDIQYF.

This sequence joins TRBV4-3 and TRBJ2-7; the D is unclear. The CDR3 has 14 amino acids. Germline V lookup: CDR1 LGHNA, CDR2 YSLEER. V lost 0 bases to trimming and J lost 3 bases, with 9 bases between them. This CDR3 reads CASSQEPVIYEQYF. The CDR3 DNA reads as TGCGCCAGCAGCCAAGAACCAGTAATCTACGAGCAGTACTTC.

The chain employs TRBV14 and TRBJ2-5, with TRBD1 matching over 8 bases. Germline assignment: CDR1 SGHDN and CDR2 FVKESK. This CDR3 comprises 16 residues. Losses at the gene ends were 3 bases for V and 2 bases for J; bases not matched to a gene: 8. This CDR3 reads CASSHRRTGRQETQYF. The CDR3 nucleotides read TGTGCCAGCAGCCACCGTAGGACAGGGAGACAAGAGACCCAGTACTTC.

The chain has TRBV28 and TRBJ2-7, with D perhaps given as TRBD1 or TRBD2 (6 bases each). V dropped 7 bases and J dropped 3 bases, with 19 bases sitting between them. There are 15 residues in the CDR3. Per germline, CDR1 MDHEN and CDR2 SYDVKM. The CDR3 coding sequence is TGTGCCAGCAAGTCTCTTGTGGGGGGCCTCTACGAGCAGTACTTC. Its translation is CASKSLVGGLYEQYF.